One T cell receptor beta chain is described in this entry. What it binds is not known. The CDR3 is made up of 13 amino acids. Germline V gene data show CDR1 as SNHLY and CDR2 as FYNNEI. V dropped 9 bases and J dropped 3 bases, with 12 bases sitting between them. The record originates from a study of shared clonotypes between healthy human individuals. Study-wide background: Three men and a couple of women, aged 18 to 49, were donors.

Selected positively for CCR7 and CD45RO-negative, naive CD8 cells excluded terminally differentiated effector memory CD45RA+ cells. Points from the study as a whole: Depth was large, yet rarefaction showed that sorted-subset sequencing was incomplete. Clonotypes that were shared across several donors made up about 5.1% of naive CD4 clonotypes. Represented diversity, genetic and exposure-history alike, was limited by few donors.

Repertoires were generated with immunoSEQ multiplex PCR, while TCRdb's copy carries only in-frame clones and drops some. Of under 1 million clones in the sample, around 93% were seen once. This TCR was sampled from a man between 25 and 39 years old in good health. Input material: naive CD8+ T cells sorted from blood. This chain links TRBV2 with TRBJ2-1; TRBD1 is a possible D gene (6 bases). The CDR3, as DNA: TGTGCCAGTCTGGGGGCTAGCTACAATGAGCAGTTCTTC. Translated: CASLGASYNEQFF. Full variable domain (remainder filled in from reference TRBV2 and TRBJ2-1): EPEVTQTPSHQVTQMGQEVILRCVPISNHLYFYWYRQILGQKVEFLVSFYNNEISEKSEIFDDQFSVERPDGSNFTLKIRSTKLEDSAMYFCASLGASYNEQFFGPGTRLTVL.